This T cell receptor (beta chain) was sequenced for a study of T cell responses to AZD1222 COVID-19 vaccine (dated by TCRdb to 2020 to 2023). About the full investigation: AZD1222 recipients whose second dose came at about 4 weeks and those whose second dose came at about 12 weeks were combined into one group, since spike-specific TCR depth and breadth did not differ between the two schedules. TCR sequencing covered 233 trial participants: roughly 200 given two doses of AZD1222 and 26 given two doses of MenACWY control vaccine. Trial participants were enrolled into age subgroups of 18-55, 56-69 and 70-plus years, which contained roughly 140, 27 and 60 TCR-sequenced participants, respectively. Summary of the overall study and its limitations: Reportedly, almost half of the unique spike-specific TCRs recognized epitopes lying outside the regions that are mutated in the B.1.351 and B.1.1.7 variants. In the small 56-69-year group, the increase in depth fell short of significance, most likely because of low power. Because no day 14 peak-response samples were available, repertoires were characterized only after the peak T cell response. Conclusions about previously exposed vaccinees are limited because only 6 or 7 AZD1222 recipients were SARS-CoV-2 seropositive at baseline. The whole spike protein was spanned by vaccine-associated CD4 TCRs, and dominant responses were seen in regions 160-218 and 743-854. Participants were mostly white British, with more females than males. The authors suggested clonal diversity may have been underestimated. After two AZD1222 doses, both the breadth and the depth of spike-specific TCRs were significantly higher than at day 0 and than in MenACWY recipients.

This specimen's time point label, per the study, means: baseline before first vaccination. Samples from vaccinated people were obtained from the UK trials COV001 and COV002, which included a single-blind randomized controlled phase 2/3 trial of AZD1222 (ChAdOx1 nCoV-19) in healthy adults. Trial participant PBMC samples were collected at day 0 and day 28 after the second dose for TCRbeta chain sequencing. The CDR3 regions of human TCRbeta chains were subjected to immunosequencing. The study's own analysis went as follows. TCRs in the repertoires were compared against a reference library of SARS-CoV-2-specific TCRs that had been generated with the MIRA antigen-specificity platform. Breadth was defined as the fraction of unique TCRs that were SARS-CoV-2-associated, and depth was defined as the fraction of total T cells that were SARS-CoV-2-associated. Each spike-specific TCR was assigned to its reactive spike region and to a CD4 or CD8 class using the MIRA data. Log10-transformed breadth and depth values were compared by one-way ANOVA with Sidak's multiple comparisons tests. As stored in TCRdb, this immuneACCESS dataset retains in-frame rearrangements with V and J assigned. A fraction of the clones does not appear; measured against another copy, unresolved V genes explain less than half of the discrepancy, and the remainder lacks a known reason. V, J and clone size are those of that table, while D and trimming were read from the DNA. The sample table lists 130,000 or so clones, 86% of them with a count of one. In total, the top ten clones hold roughly an eighth of the sample.

For this clone: This clone's antigen is unknown. Base qualities are not at hand, and no much larger clone is one base apart.

This TCR derives from an adult in good health. This material consisted of peripheral blood, taken on day 0 of AZD1222 vaccination.

The DNA is as follows: TGTGCCAGCAGCGTAGAGGGACAGGCCTCCTACGAGCAGTACTTC. Translated, this gives CASSVEGQASYEQYF. Recombination linked TRBV9 to TRBJ2-7, with 8 middle bases fitting TRBD1. Per the germline V gene, SGDLS is the CDR1 and YYNGEE is the CDR2. From the cysteine up to the phenylalanine, the CDR3 has a length of 15 residues. Of all the DNA, just the CDR3 is kept, 45 bases in frame from base 1. V lost 0 bases and J lost 0 bases, and the count of bases not matched to a germline gene is 2.